One sample yielded the 30 T cell receptor beta chains listed below, sequenced in a study of post-analysis software for immune sequencing data (dated by TCRdb to 2015 to 2017). Receptor amplification or capture employed PCR. Reads for this sample came from an Illumina HiSeq 2500. Unique molecular identifiers were incorporated into TCR beta cDNA libraries to reduce PCR and sequencing biases. Through fastp at Q25 and MiXCR, TCRdb rebuilt clones from the public reads, retaining in-frame beta chains. Each entry merges the rows of one CDR3 protein and shows their most common DNA and genes. For this sample there are about 820,000 distinct CDR3 sequences; approximately 57% appear just once. Roughly 4.4% of the sample comes from the top ten. Which antigens these TCRs recognize remains unknown. Overall results and qualifications from the work: Significantly higher frequencies in patients than in controls were found for several TRBV segments, including TRBV5-6, TRBV5-1 and TRBV20-1.

Sequencing was carried out using blood. The source is a girl aged 5-17 years with multiple sclerosis.

This sequence joins TRBV6-5 and TRBJ2-5, with TRBD2 identical over 9 bases. The CDR3 runs 14 residues. Germline CDR1 reads MNHEY; CDR2 reads SVGAGI. Trimming cost V 6 bases and J 4 bases; bases outside gene matches: 6. CDR3 loop: CASSQLLAGETQYF. The CDR3 DNA reads as TGTGCCAGCAGCCAATTACTAGCGGGAGAGACCCAGTACTTC.

This clonotype has only a few counts. V gene TRBV20-1 combines with J gene TRBJ2-3; 7 bases map to TRBD2. Per germline, CDR1 DFQATT and CDR2 SNEGSKA (reference sequence). V was clipped by 5 bases and J by 0 bases; unmatched bases: 2. The length of the CDR3 is 13 residues. CDR3 bases: TGCAGTGCTGCGGGAGACAGCACAGATACGCAGTATTTT. Translation: CSAAGDSTDTQYF.

There are a few counts of this clonotype. This chain joins TRBV27 and TRBJ2-1; TRBD2 matches 10 bases. CDR3 length: 14 residues. V shed 5 bases, J shed 4 bases, and the junction held 2 bases outside the gene matches. Germline CDR1 and CDR2: MNHEY and SMNVEV (reference sequence). The CDR3 nucleotides read TGTGCCAGCAGTAGCGGGAGGGAGTACAATGAGCAGTTCTTC. Protein sequence: CASSSGREYNEQFF.

The chain links TRBV7-9 to TRBJ1-4; 10 bases are a match to TRBD1. There are 15 residues in the CDR3. Germline-derived CDR1 and CDR2 are SEHNR and FQNEAQ (reference sequence). The trim removed 4 bases at V and 7 bases at J, leaving 6 bases unmatched. The CDR3 protein is CASSWGTGEGEKLFF. CDR3 nucleotide sequence: TGTGCCAGCAGCTGGGGGACAGGGGAAGGTGAAAAACTGTTTTTT.

The rearrangement uses TRBV9 and TRBJ2-1; TRBD2 agrees at 11 bases. The CDR3 loop spans 17 amino acids. The V and J ends lost 5 bases and 6 bases, in that order; junction bases with no gene match: 13. CDR1 is SGDLS, CDR2 YYNGEE, per germline. CDR3 sequence (DNA): TGTGCCAGCAGGGAAACCTCGGGGACTAGCGGTTCCAATGAGCAGTTCTTC. Its protein is CASRETSGTSGSNEQFF.

This clonotype was seen more than once but under ten times. J is TRBJ2-7 and V is TRBV20-1, with 14 nucleotides matching TRBD2. Germline V gives CDR1 DFQATT, CDR2 SNEGSKA (reference sequence). CDR3 length: 17 residues. After removal of 1 base from V and 5 bases from J, the junction contained 10 bases not matched to a gene. DNA of the CDR3: TGCAGTGCTAGAGTGGCCGGGACTAGCGGGAGTAAAAACGAGCAGTACTTC. Amino acid sequence: CSARVAGTSGSKNEQYF.

The CDR3 nucleotides read TGTGCCAGCGCAGGGGGGACCTCCTACAATGAGCAGTTCTTC. Residues: CASAGGTSYNEQFF. The chain joins TRBV6-2 or TRBV6-3 to TRBJ2-1, with D possibly TRBD1 on 7 matching bases. Deletions cut 8 bases from V and 0 bases from J, with 11 bases between. Germline CDR1 MNHEY, CDR2 SVGEGT. The CDR3 is 14 residues long.

The rearrangement uses TRBV7-9 and TRBJ2-5; D is uncertain. This CDR3 region has 15 residues. The germline V gene has CDR1 SEHNR and CDR2 FQNEAQ (reference sequence). V was trimmed by 2 bases and J by 2 bases, leaving 12 bases between them. The CDR3 nucleotides are TGTGCCAGCAGCTTACAGTCCGCCCGGCAAGAGACCCAGTACTTC. Its translation: CASSLQSARQETQYF.

The V gene is TRBV2, the J gene TRBJ2-1; D possibly corresponds to TRBD2 (6 bases). The V gene's germline CDR1 is SNHLY and CDR2 FYNNEI. The CDR3 has 13 amino acids. V was cut by 9 bases and J by 9 bases, with 18 bases left in between. CDR3 DNA: TGTGCCAGTGGGCGGCGGGAAAGTGGTGAGCAGTTCTTC. This sequence encodes CASGRRESGEQFF.

This clonotype was seen a handful of times. CDR3 coding DNA: TGTGCCACCCAGGGGGGGGGCCTCAGGAATGAGCAGTTCTTC. Its protein is CATQGGGLRNEQFF. V gene TRBV10-3 combines with J gene TRBJ2-1; D tentatively fits TRBD1 or TRBD2 (7 bases each). Germline V gene lookup returns CDR1 ENHRY and CDR2 SYGVKD. The V end lost 10 bases, the J end lost 7 bases, and 20 bases lay between the germline ends. The CDR3 consists of 14 residues.

The rearrangement links TRBV2 to TRBJ2-4; TRBD2 is a possible D gene (5 bases). CDR1 SNHLY and CDR2 FYNNEI come from the germline V gene. The CDR3 length is 21 residues. V lost 4 bases and J 12 bases, leaving 40 bases between the germline ends. The CDR3 DNA sequence: TGTGCCAGCAGTGTAGCGACGGGCAGGCCCCCGGCCAAAAACATTCAGCTATCTCAGTACTTC. This codes for CASSVATGRPPAKNIQLSQYF.

The chain carries TRBV13 and TRBJ2-1; the match to TRBD1 covers 7 bases. Trimming took 3 bases from V and 15 from J; bases not matched to a gene: 8. CDR1 PRHDT and CDR2 FYEKMQ come from the germline V gene (reference sequence). The CDR3 runs to 12 residues. The CDR3 nucleotides are TGTGCCAGCAGCTTCGGCCGGGACAGTTGGTTCTTC. Its protein product is CASSFGRDSWFF.

This clonotype was seen a handful of times. This chain joins TRBV27 and TRBJ1-2; TRBD1 aligns across 9 bases. The CDR3 is made up of 13 amino acids. V was clipped by 4 bases and J by 10 bases; unmatched bases: 7. Germline V gives CDR1 MNHEY, CDR2 SMNVEV (reference sequence). The CDR3 sequence: CASSSRQGVHYTF. As DNA, the CDR3 is TGTGCCAGCAGTTCCCGACAGGGGGTTCACTACACCTTC.

This clonotype was observed once. The chain has TRBV4-1 and TRBJ2-7; tentative D call: TRBD1 (5 bases). Germline loops: CDR1 MGHRA, CDR2 YSYEKL. The CDR3 sequence is 15 residues long. V lost 4 bases and J 0 bases, leaving 13 bases between the germline ends. The CDR3 spells CASSPTLGHSYEQYF. DNA for the CDR3: TGCGCCAGCAGCCCGACCCTGGGGCACTCCTACGAGCAGTACTTC.

V gene TRBV12-3 or TRBV12-4 combines with J gene TRBJ2-5; unclear D gene. The DNA end is more similar to TRBJ2-7, so the J call may be wrong. This CDR3 has 12 amino acids. The CDR3 coding sequence is TGTGCCACTTCGGCCTCAACCTACGAGCAGTACTTC. Encoded protein: CATSASTYEQYF.

This clonotype was seen only a few times. This chain links TRBV12-3 or TRBV12-4 with TRBJ2-7, with 10 bases matching TRBD2. V shed 5 bases, J shed 6 bases, and the junction held 7 bases outside the gene matches. CDR3 length equals 14 residues. CDR3 residues: CASSRLAGVSEQYF. Written as DNA, the CDR3 is TGTGCCAGCAGTCGGCTAGCGGGAGTTTCCGAGCAGTACTTC.

The chain joins TRBV3-1 to TRBJ2-3, with D possibly TRBD2 on 6 matching bases. With 0 bases removed from V and 4 bases from J, the gap between germline ends came to 17 bases. The CDR3 totals 17 residues. CDR1 is LGHDT and CDR2 is YNNKEL in the germline V gene (reference sequence). CDR3: CASSQETFGWGADTQYF. CDR3 nucleotides: TGTGCCAGCAGCCAAGAGACCTTCGGTTGGGGGGCAGATACGCAGTATTTT.

The genes are TRBV14 and TRBJ2-7, with TRBD1 as a possible D gene (5 bases). The CDR3 spans 15 residues. Germline V CDR1 and CDR2: SGHDN, FVKESK. The germline V and J ends were trimmed by 2 bases and 4 bases, with 15 bases remaining between them. The CDR3 region is CASSQNFGRVYEQYF. DNA for the CDR3: TGTGCCAGCAGCCAAAATTTCGGCAGGGTATACGAGCAGTACTTC.

This clonotype was picked up a small number of times. The chain uses TRBV6-4 and TRBJ2-3; 8 positions match TRBD2. V was pared by 6 bases and J by 1 base, with 9 bases of the junction left unmatched. CDR3 length equals 16 residues. Germline CDR1 is MRHNA and CDR2 is SNTAGT. The CDR3 DNA sequence: TGTGCCAGCAGCCCTACAGCGGGAGAGGGCACAGATACGCAGTATTTT. Its protein is CASSPTAGEGTDTQYF.

This clonotype was detected only once. The chain recombines TRBV2 with TRBJ2-1, with 8 bases fitting TRBD2. V was clipped by 3 bases and J by 3 bases; unmatched bases: 4. Germline assignment: CDR1 SNHLY and CDR2 FYNNEI. This CDR3 comprises 15 residues. The CDR3 bases are TGTGCCAGCAGTGAGGACGGGGGGGTCTACAATGAGCAGTTCTTC. Translating gives CASSEDGGVYNEQFF.

The chain carries TRBV30 and TRBJ2-7, with 8 bases aligning to TRBD1. CDR1 and CDR2 (germline): GTSNPN, SVGIG (reference sequence). The CDR3 spans 13 residues. V lost 4 bases, J lost 0 bases, and 2 bases stayed unmatched. The CDR3 DNA is TGTGCCTGGACAGGACAGGGCTCCTACGAGCAGTACTTC. It encodes CAWTGQGSYEQYF.

This sequence joins TRBV9 and TRBJ2-5, with 9 bases that match TRBD1. The germline CDR1 and CDR2 sequences are SGDLS and YYNGEE. After removal of 0 bases from V and 11 bases from J, the junction contained 11 bases not matched to a gene. The CDR3 is 15 residues long. CDR3 in amino acids: CASSVAGQGYNEQYF. CDR3 in DNA: TGTGCCAGCAGCGTAGCGGGACAGGGATACAATGAGCAGTACTTC.

The chain is built from TRBV10-2 and TRBJ2-5; no definite D call. The CDR3 is 14 amino acids. Trimming took off 4 bases at V and 5 bases at J, with 14 bases between the two ends. The germline gives CDR1 WSHSY, CDR2 SAAADI. The CDR3 region is CASSAAAAWETQYF. The CDR3 nucleotides read TGCGCCAGCAGTGCGGCGGCAGCCTGGGAGACCCAGTACTTC.

This chain joins TRBV7-9 and TRBJ2-5; 9 bases match TRBD2. Germline V CDR1 and CDR2: SEHNR, FQNEAQ (reference sequence). J gave up 4 bases and V 3 bases, and 6 bases lay outside the gene matches. The CDR3 sequence is 15 residues long. This CDR3 is CASSFRRTSAETQYF. CDR3 nucleotides: TGTGCCAGCAGCTTCCGTCGGACTAGCGCAGAGACCCAGTACTTC.

The chain joins TRBV27 to TRBJ2-4; no clear D. Germline CDR1 is MNHEY and CDR2 is SMNVEV (reference sequence). The length of the CDR3 is 15 residues. V lost 2 bases and J 2 bases, leaving 10 bases between the germline ends. CDR3 nucleotides: TGTGCCAGCAGTTTAGTATCCGGCTCCAAAAACATTCAGTACTTC. The encoded protein is CASSLVSGSKNIQYF.

The gene calls are TRBV7-9 and TRBJ2-5; D may be TRBD1 (6 bases). The V end lost 4 bases, the J end lost 2 bases, and 11 bases lay between the germline ends. The CDR3 consists of 14 residues. Germline CDR1 is SEHNR and CDR2 is FQNEAQ (reference sequence). The chain's CDR3 is CASSSETGQETQYF. CDR3 nucleotides: TGTGCCAGCAGCTCTGAGACAGGACAAGAGACCCAGTACTTC.

The rearrangement joins TRBV5-1 to TRBJ2-7; D is uncertain. CDR3 size: 16 residues. V was cut by 0 bases and J by 0 bases, with 13 bases left in between. Germline lookup yields CDR1 SGHRS and CDR2 YFSETQ. The CDR3, as DNA: TGCGCCAGCAGCTTGGACAGAGTTTCAAGCTCCTACGAGCAGTACTTC. Translated: CASSLDRVSSSYEQYF.

The J gene is TRBJ2-5, the V gene TRBV6-5; D is perhaps TRBD1 (6 bases). The better agreement between TRBJ2-7 and the DNA end casts doubt on the J call. The CDR3 extends over 15 amino acids. Germline lookup yields CDR1 MNHEY and CDR2 SVGAGI. In nucleotides, the CDR3 is TGTGCCAGCAGTTACACTCGACAGGACTCCTACGAGCAGTACTTC. Protein sequence: CASSYTRQDSYEQYF.

The V gene is TRBV29-1, the J gene TRBJ2-1, with 8 bases that match TRBD1. The CDR3 extends over 13 amino acids. With 7 bases clipped from V and 10 bases from J, the junction kept 12 bases outside the gene matches. Looked up from germline, CDR1 is SQVTM and CDR2 is ANQGSEA. The CDR3: CSARTGIASEQFF. The DNA for the CDR3 is TGCAGCGCGCGGACAGGGATTGCATCCGAGCAGTTCTTC.

This clonotype has a handful of counts. The genes are TRBV29-1 and TRBJ2-7, with D unresolved. Germline V gene sequence: CDR1 SQVTM, CDR2 ANQGSEA. The CDR3 covers 14 residues. The ends were cut back, 0 bases at V and 2 bases at J, with 11 bases in the middle. DNA of the CDR3: TGCAGCGTTGAAGATGGGGATCGGACCTACGAGCAGTACTTC. Protein: CSVEDGDRTYEQYF.